This is a list of T cell receptor beta chains from one sample in a study of blood T cells in healthy people across ages. TCRdb reanalysed the 5' RACE reads using MiXCR and keeps one entry per CDR3 protein. The table shows 1.8 million or so distinct CDR3 sequences, with approximately 40% occurring only once. The sequencing input was blood. These receptors came from a human donor in good health. The CDR3 runs from the conserved cysteine through the conserved F or W. The D gene is left open where the match is weak. Clone size appears in some rows only: once, few, many, or a class for an expanded clone.

v_call	clone_size	j_call	d_call	cdr3_aa	cdr3_nt
TRBV7-3	few	TRBJ2-6	TRBD2	CASSLPGGGVPGANVLTF	TGTGCCAGCAGCTTACCGGGCGGGGGGGTCCCCGGGGCCAACGTCCTGACTTTC
TRBV6-2/TRBV6-3	-	TRBJ1-2	TRBD1	CASRPGTGHYGYTF	TGTGCCAGCAGGCCCGGGACAGGGCACTATGGCTACACCTTC
TRBV10-3	-	TRBJ2-5	-	CAISESTVETQYF	TGTGCCATCAGTGAGTCGACGGTAGAGACCCAGTACTTC
TRBV20-1	-	TRBJ1-4	TRBD1	CSAIRTGGRELFF	TGCAGTGCTATAAGGACAGGGGGTAGGGAACTGTTTTTT
TRBV9	once	TRBJ2-1	TRBD2	CASSQLAGNERFF	TGTGCCAGCAGCCAACTAGCGGGGAATGAGCGGTTCTTC
TRBV4-1	-	TRBJ2-1	TRBD2	CASSPKGLAGLGDEQFF	TGCGCCAGCAGCCCTAAGGGACTAGCGGGTCTCGGGGATGAGCAGTTCTTC
TRBV6-2/TRBV6-3	-	TRBJ1-5	-	CASRKGTLYQPQHF	TGTGCCAGCAGGAAGGGGACACTTTATCAGCCCCAGCATTTT
TRBV4-1	many	TRBJ2-7	-	CASSQEATASYEQYF	TGCGCCAGCAGCCAAGAAGCAACAGCGAGCTACGAGCAGTACTTC
TRBV7-2	few	TRBJ2-5	-	CASSLEWGAQETQYF	TGTGCCAGCAGCTTAGAGTGGGGGGCCCAAGAGACCCAGTACTTC
TRBV13	-	TRBJ2-7	-	CVSSMTGIYEQYF	TGTGTCAGCAGCATGACAGGCATCTACGAGCAGTACTTC
TRBV6-5	-	TRBJ2-1	TRBD2	CASRVAGGPRNEQFF	TGTGCCAGCAGAGTAGCGGGGGGGCCGCGGAATGAGCAGTTCTTC
TRBV7-8	-	TRBJ1-2	-	CASSLGGLPGNYGYTF	TGTGCCAGCAGCTTAGGTGGGCTCCCCGGGAACTATGGCTACACCTTC
TRBV5-1	few	TRBJ2-5	-	CASSFGPVNEQYF	TGCGCCAGCAGCTTCGGACCCGTCAATGAGCAGTACTTC
TRBV12-3/TRBV12-4	-	TRBJ2-7	-	CASSLGGNNRGRYREQYF	TGTGCCAGCAGTTTGGGGGGGAATAACAGGGGCCGGTACAGAGAGCAGTACTTC
TRBV20-1	-	TRBJ1-5	-	CSAISSGGSNQPQHF	TGCAGTGCCATATCTAGTGGTGGAAGCAATCAGCCCCAGCATTTT
TRBV20-1	few	TRBJ2-3	-	CSAKTGFTDTQYF	TGCAGTGCAAAGACAGGATTCACAGATACGCAGTATTTT
TRBV29-1	-	TRBJ2-7	-	CSANDGTYEQYF	TGCAGCGCGAACGACGGTACCTACGAGCAGTACTTC
TRBV6-1	-	TRBJ2-1	-	CASSDIQWVNEQFF	TGTGCCAGCAGTGATATTCAATGGGTCAATGAGCAGTTCTTC
TRBV12-3/TRBV12-4	few	TRBJ2-2	-	CASSFRVTGELFF	TGTGCCAGCAGTTTCAGGGTCACCGGGGAGCTGTTTTTT
TRBV7-8	-	TRBJ2-1	-	CASSTWTYNEQFF	TGTGCCAGCAGCACCTGGACCTACAATGAGCAGTTCTTC
TRBV7-2	-	TRBJ1-1	-	CASSPTSGVSAFF	TGTGCCAGCAGCCCCACCAGCGGGGTCTCAGCTTTCTTT
TRBV6-2/TRBV6-3	-	TRBJ2-7	-	CASSRSSILGEAPYEQYF	TGTGCCAGCAGTCGTTCCTCAATTTTGGGGGAGGCCCCCTACGAGCAGTACTTC
TRBV18	-	TRBJ2-7	TRBD1	CASSRGTGVIHEQYF	TGTGCCAGCTCGCGAGGGACAGGGGTTATCCACGAGCAGTACTTC
TRBV7-6	-	TRBJ2-1	-	CASSRSDYSYNEQFF	TGTGCCAGCAGCCGTAGCGATTATTCCTACAATGAGCAGTTCTTC
TRBV5-6	-	TRBJ1-3	-	CASSPLGGNTIYF	TGTGCCAGCTCCCCCCTGGGAGGAAACACCATATATTTT
TRBV5-1	-	TRBJ2-1	-	CASRPRDNSYNEQFF	TGCGCCAGCAGACCCCGGGACAACTCCTACAATGAGCAGTTCTTC
TRBV15	-	TRBJ2-5	-	CATKISLAEETQYF	TGTGCCACCAAGATCTCCTTGGCGGAAGAGACCCAGTACTTC
TRBV12-3/TRBV12-4	-	TRBJ2-3	TRBD2	CASTFRGGDTQYF	TGTGCCAGCACCTTCCGGGGGGGAGATACGCAGTATTTT
TRBV7-2	-	TRBJ2-1	TRBD2	CASSLARGGKNEQFF	TGTGCCAGCAGCTTAGCCCGGGGGGGCAAAAATGAGCAGTTCTTC